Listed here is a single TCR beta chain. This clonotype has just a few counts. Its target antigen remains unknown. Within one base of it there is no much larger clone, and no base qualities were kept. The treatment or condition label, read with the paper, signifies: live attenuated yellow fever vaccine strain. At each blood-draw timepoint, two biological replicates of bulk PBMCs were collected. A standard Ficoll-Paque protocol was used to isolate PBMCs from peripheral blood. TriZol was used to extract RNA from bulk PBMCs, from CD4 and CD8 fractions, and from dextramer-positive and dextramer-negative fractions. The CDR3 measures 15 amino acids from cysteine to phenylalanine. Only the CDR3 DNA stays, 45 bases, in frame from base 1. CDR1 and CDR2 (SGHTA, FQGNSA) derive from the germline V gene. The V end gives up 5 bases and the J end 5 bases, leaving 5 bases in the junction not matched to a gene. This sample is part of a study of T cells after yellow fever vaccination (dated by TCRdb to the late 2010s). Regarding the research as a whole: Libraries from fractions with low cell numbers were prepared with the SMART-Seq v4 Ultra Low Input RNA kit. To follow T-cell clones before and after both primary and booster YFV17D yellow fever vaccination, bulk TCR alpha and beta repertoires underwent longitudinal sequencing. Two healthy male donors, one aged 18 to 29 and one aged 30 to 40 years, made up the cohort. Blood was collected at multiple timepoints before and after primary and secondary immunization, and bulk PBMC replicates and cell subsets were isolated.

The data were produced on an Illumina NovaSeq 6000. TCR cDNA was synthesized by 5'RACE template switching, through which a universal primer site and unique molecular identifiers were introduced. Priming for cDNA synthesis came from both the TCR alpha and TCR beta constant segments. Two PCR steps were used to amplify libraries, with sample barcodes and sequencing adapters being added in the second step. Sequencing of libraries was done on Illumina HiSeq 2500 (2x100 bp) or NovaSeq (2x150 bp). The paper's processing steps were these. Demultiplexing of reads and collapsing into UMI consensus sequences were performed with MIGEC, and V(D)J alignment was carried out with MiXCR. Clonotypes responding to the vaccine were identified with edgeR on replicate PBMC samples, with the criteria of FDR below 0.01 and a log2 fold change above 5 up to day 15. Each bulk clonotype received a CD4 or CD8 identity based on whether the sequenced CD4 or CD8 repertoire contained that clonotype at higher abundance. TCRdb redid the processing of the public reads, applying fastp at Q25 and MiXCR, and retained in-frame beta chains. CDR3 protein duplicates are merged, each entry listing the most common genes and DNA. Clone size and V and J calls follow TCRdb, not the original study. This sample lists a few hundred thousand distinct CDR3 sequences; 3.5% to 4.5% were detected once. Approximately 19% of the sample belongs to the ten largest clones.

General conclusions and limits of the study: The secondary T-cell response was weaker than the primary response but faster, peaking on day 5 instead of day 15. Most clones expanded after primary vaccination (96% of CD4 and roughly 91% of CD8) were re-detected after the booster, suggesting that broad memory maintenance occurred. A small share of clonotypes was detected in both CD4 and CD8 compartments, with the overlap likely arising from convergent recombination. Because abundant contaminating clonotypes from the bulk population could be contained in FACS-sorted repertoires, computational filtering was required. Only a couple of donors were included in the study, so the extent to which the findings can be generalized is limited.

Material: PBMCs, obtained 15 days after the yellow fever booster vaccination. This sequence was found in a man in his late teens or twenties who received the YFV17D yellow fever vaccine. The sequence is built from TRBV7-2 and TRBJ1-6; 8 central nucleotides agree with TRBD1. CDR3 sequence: CASSRVQGDNSPLHF. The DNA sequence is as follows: TGTGCCAGCAGCCGCGTACAGGGGGATAATTCACCCCTCCACTTT.